The rows below give T cell receptor beta chains drawn from one sample of a study of T cell repertoires in cytomegalovirus infection. No antigen is known for these receptors. Each CDR3 protein is one row after TCRdb ran MiXCR on the reads. The sample consists of some 310,000 distinct CDR3 sequences, 20% to 25% of them appearing once. Sequenced material: cultured PBMCs, taken from culture after CMV antigen stimulation. Receptors were obtained from a human donor in good health (CMV status not recorded). Some clones in this sample may be carry-over from other donors' samples. Both conserved end residues are part of each CDR3. Expanded clones are given a class, and other clones once, few, many or no size at all.

cdr3_aa j_call cdr3_length clone_size v_call
CASGPGTDDYGYTF TRBJ1-2 14 NA TRBV7-2
CASSYQKYLDQPQHF TRBJ1-5 15 few TRBV6-9
CSAISVWQSSYNEQFF TRBJ2-1 16 few TRBV20-1
CASSTITGGDQPQHF TRBJ1-5 15 NA TRBV19
CASSLQTGTGVAFF TRBJ1-1 14 few TRBV7-2
CASSLGGGVDEQFF TRBJ2-1 14 NA TRBV12-3/TRBV12-4
CASSVVQGTDTQYF TRBJ2-3 14 few TRBV2
CASSLGRPGSGYTF TRBJ1-2 14 NA TRBV9
CASSLFDNRRNTIYF TRBJ1-3 15 few TRBV28
CASSGGVGLGSHEQYF TRBJ2-7 16 many TRBV7-8
CASSEPLAGATDNEQFF TRBJ2-1 17 few TRBV10-2
CASSQVLGLAGTDTQYF TRBJ2-3 17 few TRBV14
CATGIQGAGELFF TRBJ2-2 13 NA TRBV6-2/TRBV6-3
CATSDPLDGTGGTEAFF TRBJ1-1 17 few TRBV24-1
CASRRRGARSYNEQFF TRBJ2-1 16 many TRBV28
CASSFGPGGYTF TRBJ1-2 12 NA TRBV11-1
CATRDPGANEQFF TRBJ2-1 13 many TRBV7-2
CASSLTGGDSNQPQHF TRBJ1-5 16 NA TRBV5-5
CASSQARHGGSTEAFF TRBJ1-1 16 NA TRBV4-1
CSAMLAGADTQYF TRBJ2-3 13 NA TRBV20-1
CASSFRGFSDEQYF TRBJ2-7 14 many TRBV7-2
CASSPGISGNTIYF TRBJ1-3 14 many TRBV7-2
CASSPSTGRSLNEQFF TRBJ2-1 16 few TRBV5-4
CASSYLQGNTIYF TRBJ1-3 13 NA TRBV11-3
CASIRGAEAFF TRBJ1-1 11 few TRBV19
CASSPLTGGNSPLHF TRBJ1-6 15 many TRBV7-2
CSARDPLAGPYNEQFF TRBJ2-1 16 NA TRBV20-1
CATRTDLMATYNEQFF TRBJ2-1 16 NA TRBV27
CASRGTLLAKNIQYF TRBJ2-4 15 NA TRBV2
CASSEGQGGNQPQHF TRBJ1-5 15 NA TRBV6-1
CASSIGVGYSPGLFF TRBJ2-1 15 few TRBV19
CSVERDRGAGYTF TRBJ1-2 13 once TRBV29-1
CASTYSRNTGELFF TRBJ2-2 14 few TRBV7-2
CASSASGLPGYEQYF TRBJ2-7 15 NA TRBV9
CSASGATYYGYTF TRBJ1-2 13 NA TRBV20-1
CAISGSSGTGGDYGYTF TRBJ1-2 17 few TRBV10-3
CASSLWGANSYNEQFF TRBJ2-1 16 NA TRBV5-5
CASTRLAGGNEQFF TRBJ2-1 14 many TRBV7-2
CASSRTFGELFF TRBJ2-2 12 NA TRBV6-2/TRBV6-3
CATHPGGEGTQYF TRBJ2-3 13 NA TRBV6-1
CASRGTGNTDTQYF TRBJ2-3 14 NA TRBV28
CASSYSAPSGIYNEQFF TRBJ2-1 17 many TRBV6-6
CASSSMVLPYNEQFF TRBJ2-1 15 many TRBV7-2
CASSTTGGAYNEQFF TRBJ2-1 15 NA TRBV6-1
CASSLSSRISGEQFF TRBJ2-1 15 many TRBV7-6
CASSWGQYSDEQFF TRBJ2-1 14 few TRBV6-1
CASSSSPLLYGYTF TRBJ1-2 14 many TRBV7-2
CASSRTSEGPEQFF TRBJ2-1 14 NA TRBV6-6
CASGIRGDQPQHF TRBJ1-5 13 many TRBV7-2
CASKFNTEAFF TRBJ1-1 11 few TRBV19
CASSLETGRSHTQYF TRBJ2-3 15 NA TRBV7-4
CASSPRTLRVEQFF TRBJ2-1 14 few TRBV4-1
CAITGGAVNYGYTF TRBJ1-2 14 few TRBV7-9
CSVELYRASSGNTIYF TRBJ1-3 16 NA TRBV29-1
CASSQIRQGLQPQHF TRBJ1-5 15 few TRBV4-1
CASRPPPGLAHTSSTDTQYF TRBJ2-3 20 NA TRBV2
CASSLAPGAELFF TRBJ2-2 13 once TRBV5-1